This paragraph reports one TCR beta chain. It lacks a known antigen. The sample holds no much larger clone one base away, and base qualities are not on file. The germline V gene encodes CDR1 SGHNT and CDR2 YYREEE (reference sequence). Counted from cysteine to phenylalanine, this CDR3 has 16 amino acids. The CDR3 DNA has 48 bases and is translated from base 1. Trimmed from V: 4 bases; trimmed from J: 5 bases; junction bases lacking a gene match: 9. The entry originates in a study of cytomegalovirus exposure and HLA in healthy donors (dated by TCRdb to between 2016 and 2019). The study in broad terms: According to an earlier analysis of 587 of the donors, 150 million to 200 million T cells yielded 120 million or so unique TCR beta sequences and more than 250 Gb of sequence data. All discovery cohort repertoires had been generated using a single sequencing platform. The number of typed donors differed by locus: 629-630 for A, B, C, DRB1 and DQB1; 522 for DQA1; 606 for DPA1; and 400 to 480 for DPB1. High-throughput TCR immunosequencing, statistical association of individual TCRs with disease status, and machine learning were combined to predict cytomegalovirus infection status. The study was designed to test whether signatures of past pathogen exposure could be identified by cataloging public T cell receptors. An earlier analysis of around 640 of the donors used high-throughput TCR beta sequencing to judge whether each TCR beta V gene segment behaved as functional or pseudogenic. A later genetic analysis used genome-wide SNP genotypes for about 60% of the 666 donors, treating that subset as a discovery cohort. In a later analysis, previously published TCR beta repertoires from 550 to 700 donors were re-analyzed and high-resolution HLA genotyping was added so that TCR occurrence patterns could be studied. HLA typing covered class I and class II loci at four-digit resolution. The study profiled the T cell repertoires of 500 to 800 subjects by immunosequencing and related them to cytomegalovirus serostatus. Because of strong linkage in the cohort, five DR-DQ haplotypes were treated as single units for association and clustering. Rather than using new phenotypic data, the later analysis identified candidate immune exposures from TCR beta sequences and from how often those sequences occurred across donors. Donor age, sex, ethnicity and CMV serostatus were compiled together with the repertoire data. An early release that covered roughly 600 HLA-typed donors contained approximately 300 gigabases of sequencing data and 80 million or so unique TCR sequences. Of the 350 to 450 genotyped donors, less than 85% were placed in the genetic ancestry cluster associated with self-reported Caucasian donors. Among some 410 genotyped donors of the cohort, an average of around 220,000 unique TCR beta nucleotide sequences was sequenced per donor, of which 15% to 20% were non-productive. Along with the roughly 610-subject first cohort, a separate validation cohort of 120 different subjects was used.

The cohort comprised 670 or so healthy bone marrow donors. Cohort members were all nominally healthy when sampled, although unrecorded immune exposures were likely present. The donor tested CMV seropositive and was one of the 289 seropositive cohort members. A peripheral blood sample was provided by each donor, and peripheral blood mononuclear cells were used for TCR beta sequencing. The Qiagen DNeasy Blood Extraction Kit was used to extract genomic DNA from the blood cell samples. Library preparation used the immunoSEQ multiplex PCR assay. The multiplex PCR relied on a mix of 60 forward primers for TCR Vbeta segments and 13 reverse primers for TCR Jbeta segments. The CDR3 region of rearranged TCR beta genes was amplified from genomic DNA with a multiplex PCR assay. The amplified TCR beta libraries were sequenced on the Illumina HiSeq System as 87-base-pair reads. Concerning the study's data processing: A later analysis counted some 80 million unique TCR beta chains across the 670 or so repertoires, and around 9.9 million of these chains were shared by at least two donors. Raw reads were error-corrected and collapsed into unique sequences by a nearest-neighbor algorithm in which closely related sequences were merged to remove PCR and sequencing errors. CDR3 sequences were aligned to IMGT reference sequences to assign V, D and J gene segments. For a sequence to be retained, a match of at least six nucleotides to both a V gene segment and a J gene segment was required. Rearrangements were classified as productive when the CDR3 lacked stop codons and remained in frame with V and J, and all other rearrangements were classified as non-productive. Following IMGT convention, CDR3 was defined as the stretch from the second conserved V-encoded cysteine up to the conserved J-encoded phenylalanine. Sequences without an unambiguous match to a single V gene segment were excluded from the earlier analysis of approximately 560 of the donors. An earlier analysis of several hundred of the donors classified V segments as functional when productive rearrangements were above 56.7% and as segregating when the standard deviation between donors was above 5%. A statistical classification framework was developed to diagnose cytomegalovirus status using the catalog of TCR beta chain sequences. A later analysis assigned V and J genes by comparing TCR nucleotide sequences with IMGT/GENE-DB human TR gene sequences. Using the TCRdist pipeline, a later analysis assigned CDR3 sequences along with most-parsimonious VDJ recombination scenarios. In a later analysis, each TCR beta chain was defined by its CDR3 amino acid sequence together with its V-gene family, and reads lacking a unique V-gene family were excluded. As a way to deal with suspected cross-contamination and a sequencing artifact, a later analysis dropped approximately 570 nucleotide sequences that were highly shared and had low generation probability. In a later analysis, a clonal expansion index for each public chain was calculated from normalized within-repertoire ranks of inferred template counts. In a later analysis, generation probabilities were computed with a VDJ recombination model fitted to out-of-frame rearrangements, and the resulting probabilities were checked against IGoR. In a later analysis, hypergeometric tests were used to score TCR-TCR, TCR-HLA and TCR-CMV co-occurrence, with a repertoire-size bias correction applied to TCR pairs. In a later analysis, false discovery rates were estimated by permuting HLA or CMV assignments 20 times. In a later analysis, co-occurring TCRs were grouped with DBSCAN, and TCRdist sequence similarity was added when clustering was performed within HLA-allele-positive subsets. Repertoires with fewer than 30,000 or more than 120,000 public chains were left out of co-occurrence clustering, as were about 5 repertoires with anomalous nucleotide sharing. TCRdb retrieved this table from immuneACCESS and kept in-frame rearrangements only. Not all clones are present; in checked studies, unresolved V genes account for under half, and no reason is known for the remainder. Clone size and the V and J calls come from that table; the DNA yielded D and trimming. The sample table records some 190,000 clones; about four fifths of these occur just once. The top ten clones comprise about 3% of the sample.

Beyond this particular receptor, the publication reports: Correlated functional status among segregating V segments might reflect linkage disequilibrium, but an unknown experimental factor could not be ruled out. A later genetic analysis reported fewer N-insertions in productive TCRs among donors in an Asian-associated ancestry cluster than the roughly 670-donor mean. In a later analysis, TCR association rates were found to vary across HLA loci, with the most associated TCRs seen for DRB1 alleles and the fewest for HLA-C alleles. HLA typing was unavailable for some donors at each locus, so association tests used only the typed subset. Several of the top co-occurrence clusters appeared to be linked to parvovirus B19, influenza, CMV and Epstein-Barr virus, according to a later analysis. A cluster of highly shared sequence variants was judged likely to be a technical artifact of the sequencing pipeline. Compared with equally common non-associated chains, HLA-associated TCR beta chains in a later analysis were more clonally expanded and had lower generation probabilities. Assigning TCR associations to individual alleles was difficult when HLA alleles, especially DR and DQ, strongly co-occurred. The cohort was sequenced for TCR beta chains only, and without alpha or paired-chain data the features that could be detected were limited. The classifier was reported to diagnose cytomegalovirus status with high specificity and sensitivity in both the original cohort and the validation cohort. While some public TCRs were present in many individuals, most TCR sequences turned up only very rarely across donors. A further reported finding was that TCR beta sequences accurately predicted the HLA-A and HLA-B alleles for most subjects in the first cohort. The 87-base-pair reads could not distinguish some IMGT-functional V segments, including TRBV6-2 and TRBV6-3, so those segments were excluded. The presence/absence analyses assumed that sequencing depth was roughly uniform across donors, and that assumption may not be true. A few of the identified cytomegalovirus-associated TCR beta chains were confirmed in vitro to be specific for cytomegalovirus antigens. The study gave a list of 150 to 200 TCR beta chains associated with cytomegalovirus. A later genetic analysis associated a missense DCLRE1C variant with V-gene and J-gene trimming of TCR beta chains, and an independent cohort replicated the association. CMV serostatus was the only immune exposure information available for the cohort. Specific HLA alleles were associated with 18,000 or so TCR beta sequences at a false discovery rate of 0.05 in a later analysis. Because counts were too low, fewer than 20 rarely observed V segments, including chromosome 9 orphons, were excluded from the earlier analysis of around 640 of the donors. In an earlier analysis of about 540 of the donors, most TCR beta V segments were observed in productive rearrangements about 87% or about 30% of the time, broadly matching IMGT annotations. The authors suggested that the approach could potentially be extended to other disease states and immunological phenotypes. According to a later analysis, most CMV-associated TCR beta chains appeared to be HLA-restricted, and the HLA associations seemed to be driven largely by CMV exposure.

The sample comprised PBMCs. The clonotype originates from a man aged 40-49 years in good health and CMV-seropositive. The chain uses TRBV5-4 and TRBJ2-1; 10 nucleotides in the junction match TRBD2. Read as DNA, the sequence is TGTGCCAGCAGCACCAATAGCGGGAGGCCCCACAATGAGCAGTTCTTC. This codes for CASSTNSGRPHNEQFF.